The count of the clone carrying this T cell receptor beta chain is one. The antigen is undetermined. Every donor was a Caucasian adult from Nashville, Tennessee. This record comes from a study of shared clonotypes between healthy human individuals. Study results and caveats: For sorted subsets, rarefaction showed incomplete sequencing despite large depth.

This CDR3 is built from 16 residues. The junction had 4 bases not matched to a gene; V was cut back by 4 bases and J by 7 bases. Germline CDR1 is MNHEY and CDR2 is SVGAGI. Genomic DNA (from each subset) was split evenly across several immunoSEQ plates. TCRdb keeps only in-frame clones here, not all; method: immunoSEQ multiplex PCR. The sample has some 1.5 million clones; about 98% are singletons. Material: naive CD4+ T cells sorted from blood. The subset: CD45RA+ positively selected. This clonotype was sampled from a young man in good health. V usage is TRBV6-5 and J usage is TRBJ2-1, with 16 bases aligning to TRBD2. Here the CDR3 DNA reads TGTGCCAGCAGTTGGGGACTAGCGGGAGGGCCTAATGAGCAGTTCTTC. This translates into CASSWGLAGGPNEQFF.